This T cell receptor (beta chain) was sequenced for a study of T cells in Graves' hyperthyroidism and ophthalmopathy. Study-level points and caveats: Clonotypes that were expanded in thyroid above 0.001 mostly appeared in blood too.

The TCR beta CDR3 regions underwent amplification using RNA transcripts as the source. A set of HTBI primers served as the primers for a first-round RT-PCR of the TCR CDR3. TCRdb recomputed calls from the multiplex PCR reads with MiXCR, one row per CDR3 protein. The sample has under 400,000 distinct CDR3 sequences, 15% to 20% seen once; the top ten hold around a sixth. This CDR3 comprises 21 residues. The V gene lost 5 bases and the J gene lost 0 bases, with 26 bases spanning the gap. Germline CDR1 and CDR2: MDHEN and SYDVKM. Many counts were recorded for this clonotype. Its antigen is still unknown. The TCR originated in a middle-aged woman with Graves' ophthalmopathy. Sequences were obtained from blood. The chain combines TRBV28 with TRBJ1-6; D unresolved. CDR3 coding DNA: TGTGCCAGCAGTGCCCTCGTGGTGGCACTGCAAGGAAGCTCCTATAATTCACCCCTCCACTTT. This codes for CASSALVVALQGSSYNSPLHF.